This T cell receptor (beta chain) comes out of a study of somatic mutations in cytotoxic T cells in rheumatoid arthritis. Sequencing used immunoSEQ multiplex PCR; TCRdb keeps in-frame clones, though not all of them. The sample comprises 16,000 or so clones, nearly 80% of which are singletons, and around 22% rests with the top ten. Per germline, CDR1 SGHNT and CDR2 YYREEE (reference sequence). Trimming removed 0 bases from V and 5 bases from J, with 8 bases in between. The CDR3 runs to 13 residues. This sequence originates from an adult with rheumatoid arthritis. Sequenced input: CD8+ T cells sorted from blood. The chain carries TRBV5-4 and TRBJ1-1; D not resolved. The CDR3 spells CASSLGRETEAFF. DNA of the CDR3: TGTGCCAGCAGCTTGGGCCGGGAGACTGAAGCTTTCTTT.